This T cell receptor (beta chain) originates from a study of cytomegalovirus exposure and HLA in healthy donors. Regarding the study as a whole: TCR beta V segments were, for the most part, productive about 87% or about 30% of the time in an earlier analysis.

The study ran its PCR with 60 Vbeta and 13 Jbeta primers. Authors' analysis steps: Counted up in a later analysis, unique TCR beta chains came to roughly 80 million, with around 12 million shared. The data were produced by immunoSEQ multiplex PCR, yet TCRdb's version contains in-frame clones alone and is incomplete. V, J and clone size reflect that table, while D and trimming were determined from the DNA. The sample holds nearly 110,000 clones, 60% to 75% seen once. Germline CDR1 and CDR2: LNHDA and SQIVND (reference sequence). The CDR3 consists of 19 residues. Unmatched junction bases numbered 14, after V lost 1 base and J lost 7 bases. On this clone: What it recognizes is unknown.

Sequencing used PBMCs. The chain has TRBV19 and TRBJ2-1; 12 bases are a match to TRBD2. This receptor was taken from a male donor in good health and CMV-seropositive. In nucleotides, the CDR3 is TGTGCCAGTAGTATAGCGGCAGGGATTGGACTAGCGGGGTTAAATGAGCAGTTCTTC. Protein product: CASSIAAGIGLAGLNEQFF.